The 18 T cell receptor beta chains below were found in one sample sequenced in a study of preoperative IRX-2 immunotherapy in early breast cancer. Measured with immunoSEQ multiplex PCR; TCRdb has only the in-frame clones, and not every one. Of approximately 20,000 clones in the sample, about 82% were seen once. Treatment denoted: preoperative locoregional IRX-2 cytokine immunotherapy. This sample comprised lymph node tissue, obtained after IRX-2 immunotherapy. These receptors originate from a human donor with breast cancer.

This chain connects TRBV6-8 to TRBJ2-3; TRBD1 matches at 9 bases. The J segment lost 3 bases and the V segment lost 4 bases, leaving 5 bases of the junction unmatched. From germline, CDR1 is MNHGY and CDR2 SAAAGT. The CDR3 sequence is 15 residues long. CDR3 sequence: CASSLYGTGTDTQYF. The CDR3 DNA reads as TGTGCCAGCAGTTTATACGGGACAGGGACAGATACGCAGTATTTT.

The rearrangement joins TRBV18 to TRBJ2-2, with 12 nucleotides matching TRBD1. V shed 2 bases, J shed 3 bases, and the junction held 1 base outside the gene matches. CDR3 length: 16 amino acids. The germline V gene has CDR1 KGHSH and CDR2 LQKENI. In nucleotides, the CDR3 is TGTGCCAGCTCACCAGGGACAGGGGGCGACACCGGGGAGCTGTTTTTT. This gives the protein CASSPGTGGDTGELFF.

V usage is TRBV28 and J usage is TRBJ1-4; D is unclear. CDR1 and CDR2 (germline): MDHEN, SYDVKM. The V end was cut by 6 bases, the J end by 4 bases, with 6 bases between. CDR3 length: 12 residues. The CDR3 protein is CASRTFNEKLFF. The CDR3 nucleotides read TGTGCCAGCAGGACTTTTAATGAAAAACTGTTTTTT.

The CDR3 region is CASRQLFNSPLHF. The CDR3 DNA follows: TGTGCCAGCCGACAGTTATTTAATTCACCCCTCCACTTT. This chain connects TRBV12-5 to TRBJ1-6, with D possibly TRBD1 on 5 matching bases. CDR1 and CDR2 (germline): LGHNT, FRNRAP. CDR3 length equals 13 residues.

This clone has just a few counts. The V gene is TRBV15, the J gene TRBJ2-7; 9 nucleotides agree with TRBD1. There are 15 residues in the CDR3. The germline V gene has CDR1 LNHNV and CDR2 YYDKDF (reference sequence). Trimming removed 1 base from V and 7 bases from J; junction bases left unmatched: 8. In DNA, the CDR3 is TGTGCCACCAGCAGAGTAGGGACAGGGCAGCAAGAGCAGTACTTC. This translates into CATSRVGTGQQEQYF.

V gene TRBV19 combines with J gene TRBJ1-1; no firm D call. This CDR3 has 15 amino acids. Between the trimmed V and J ends, which lost 1 base and 0 bases, there was a span of 9 bases. Germline lookup yields CDR1 LNHDA and CDR2 SQIVND (reference sequence). The CDR3 nucleotides read TGTGCCAGTAGTATAGGTACGGCCATGAACACTGAAGCTTTCTTT. Encoded protein: CASSIGTAMNTEAFF.

The gene calls are TRBV9 and TRBJ2-2, with D possibly TRBD1 on 5 matching bases. Per the germline V gene, CDR1 is SGDLS and CDR2 is YYNGEE. This CDR3 has 14 amino acids. V dropped 8 bases and J dropped 8 bases, with 19 bases sitting between them. In nucleotides, the CDR3 is TGTGCCAGTGGGGCAGGTCAAAACCATGGGGAGCTGTTTTTT. Its protein product is CASGAGQNHGELFF.

V gene TRBV5-1 combines with J gene TRBJ1-1, with TRBD1 identical over 7 bases. The trim removed 6 bases at V and 1 base at J, leaving 6 bases unmatched. The CDR3 is made up of 14 amino acids. Germline V gene lookup returns CDR1 SGHRS and CDR2 YFSETQ. DNA of the CDR3: TGCGCCAGCAAGACAGGGATTGAGAACACTGAAGCTTTCTTT. This codes for CASKTGIENTEAFF.

The chain uses TRBV29-1 and TRBJ2-5; TRBD1 might be the D (7 bases). Germline V gives CDR1 SQVTM, CDR2 ANQGSEA. V gave up 7 bases and J gave up 5 bases, with 14 bases separating them. The CDR3 spans 12 residues. CDR3 in DNA: TGCAGCGCTGCAGGGGGGTTGGAGACCCAGTACTTC. This codes for CSAAGGLETQYF. Variable domain in full (rest from reference TRBV29-1 and TRBJ2-5): SAVISQKPSRDICQRGTSLTIQCQVDSQVTMMFWYRQQPGQSLTLIATANQGSEATYESGFVIDKFPISRPNLTFSTLTVSNMSPEDSSIYLCSAAGGLETQYFGPGTRLLVL.

The chain links TRBV7-7 to TRBJ2-5; possibly TRBD1 or TRBD2 for D (5 bases each). V gave up 5 bases and J gave up 2 bases, with 18 bases separating them. Germline V gene lookup returns CDR1 SSHAT and CDR2 FNYEAQ (reference sequence). There are 16 residues in the CDR3. The CDR3 sequence is CASSPAPGRRQETQYF. CDR3 nucleotide sequence: TGTGCCAGCAGCCCGGCCCCGGGACGGAGACAAGAGACCCAGTACTTC.

The J gene is TRBJ1-6, the V gene TRBV30, with a possible D match to TRBD1 (5 bases). CDR3 length: 14 amino acids. Trimming took 4 bases from V and 9 from J, leaving 16 bases between them. Germline CDR1 and CDR2: GTSNPN and SVGIG (reference sequence). CDR3 protein: CAWKRGGSPSPLHF. In DNA form, the CDR3 reads TGTGCCTGGAAGAGGGGAGGATCTCCTTCACCCCTCCACTTT.

The chain is built from TRBV18 and TRBJ1-4; 8 bases align to TRBD1. This CDR3 has 15 amino acids. The junction had 10 bases not matched to a gene; V was cut back by 3 bases and J by 10 bases. Per germline, CDR1 KGHSH and CDR2 LQKENI. CDR3 in amino acids: CASSPGQGLSAKLFF. In DNA, the CDR3 is TGTGCCAGCTCACCCGGACAGGGTTTAAGTGCAAAACTGTTTTTT.

This sequence joins TRBV6-8 and TRBJ2-7, with D perhaps TRBD2 (6 bases). Per the germline V gene, CDR1 is MNHGY and CDR2 is SAAAGT. This CDR3 is 14 amino acids long. V gave up 0 bases and J gave up 6 bases, with 12 bases separating them. The CDR3 DNA sequence: TGTGCCAGCAGTTACTCGGGAGGCTGGGCCGAGCAGTACTTC. Translating gives CASSYSGGWAEQYF.

The J gene is TRBJ1-1, the V gene TRBV19; a weak D match, TRBD1 (5 bases). V lost 6 bases to trimming and J lost 0 bases, with 20 bases between them. Per the germline V gene, CDR1 is LNHDA and CDR2 is SQIVND (reference sequence). The CDR3 runs to 17 residues. Here the CDR3 reads CASSGGGLMVMNTEAFF. The CDR3 coding sequence is TGTGCCAGTAGCGGGGGAGGGTTGATGGTGATGAACACTGAAGCTTTCTTT.

The V gene is TRBV18, the J gene TRBJ2-7; D not resolved. Germline V gene data show CDR1 as KGHSH and CDR2 as LQKENI. CDR3 length equals 14 residues. The V end lost 2 bases, the J end lost 5 bases, and 13 bases lay between the germline ends. The DNA for the CDR3 is TGTGCCAGCTCACCATCGGACGGGTTCAACGAGCAGTACTTC. Encoded protein: CASSPSDGFNEQYF.

This rearrangement joins TRBV10-2 to TRBJ2-1, with D unresolved. The ends were cut back, 4 bases at V and 3 bases at J, with 13 bases in the middle. CDR3 size: 15 residues. Germline V gene sequence: CDR1 WSHSY, CDR2 SAAADI. Here the CDR3 reads CASSGTRINYNEQFF. The CDR3 DNA sequence: TGCGCCAGCAGTGGGACCCGGATAAACTACAATGAGCAGTTCTTC.

The chain has TRBV18 and TRBJ1-3, with unresolved D. Germline CDR1 KGHSH, CDR2 LQKENI. The CDR3 covers 15 residues. V lost 3 bases to trimming and J lost 0 bases, with 9 bases between them. CDR3 nucleotides: TGTGCCAGCTCACCGGGCGGGTTCTCTGGAAACACCATATATTTT. Amino acids: CASSPGGFSGNTIYF.

The genes are TRBV6-8 and TRBJ1-1, with D unclear. V was pared by 0 bases and J by 0 bases, with 5 bases between. The CDR3 runs 14 residues. Germline CDR1 is MNHGY and CDR2 is SAAAGT. The CDR3 spells CASSYSTLNTEAFF. CDR3 bases: TGTGCCAGCAGTTACTCGACCCTGAACACTGAAGCTTTCTTT.